This T cell receptor (beta chain) was sequenced for a study of circulating and synovial CD4+ cells in juvenile arthritis. To note about this clone: Antigen specificity is unknown.

Overall study findings and caveats: Circulating pathogenic-like lymphocytes shared a substantially higher fraction of CDR3 sequences with synovium than bulk blood. Overlap with synovium rose as more T cells were sequenced.

Sequencing used immunoSEQ multiplex PCR; TCRdb keeps in-frame clones, though not all of them. The sample holds over 30,000 clones, around 95% seen once. Losses at the gene ends were 8 bases for V and 8 bases for J; bases not matched to a gene: 11. The CDR3 totals 15 residues. Germline V gene sequence: CDR1 MNHNS, CDR2 SASEGT. Sequenced material: CD4+ T cells from blood. The chain uses TRBV6-1 and TRBJ2-1; TRBD2 aligns across 11 bases. The TCR was taken from a human donor with juvenile idiopathic arthritis. In DNA, the CDR3 is TGTGCCAGCCGCCAGACCCTAGCGGGGGGATATGAGCAGTTCTTC. It is translated as CASRQTLAGGYEQFF.